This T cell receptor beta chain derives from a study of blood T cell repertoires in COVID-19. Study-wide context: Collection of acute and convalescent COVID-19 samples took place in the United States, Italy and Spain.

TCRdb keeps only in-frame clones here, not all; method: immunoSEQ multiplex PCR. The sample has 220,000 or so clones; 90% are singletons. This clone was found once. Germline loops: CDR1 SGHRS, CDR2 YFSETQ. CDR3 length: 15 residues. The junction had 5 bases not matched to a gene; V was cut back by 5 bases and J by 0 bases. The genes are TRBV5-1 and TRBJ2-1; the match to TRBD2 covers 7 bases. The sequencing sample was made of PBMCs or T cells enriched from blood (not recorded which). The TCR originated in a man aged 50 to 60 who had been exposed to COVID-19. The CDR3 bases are TGCGCCAGCAGAGATAGCGGGTCCTCCTACAATGAGCAGTTCTTC. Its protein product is CASRDSGSSYNEQFF.